The 27 T cell receptor beta chains below were found in one sample sequenced in a study of shared clonotypes between healthy human individuals. Libraries were prepared by immunoSEQ multiplex PCR; TCRdb keeps only in-frame clonotypes and omits some of them. The sample gives fewer than 1.8 million clones, about 98.5% of which show up once; approximately 0.4% is in the top ten. Specimen: naive CD4+ T cells sorted from blood. The subset denotes: CD45RA+ positively selected. The receptor set was obtained from a man in his thirties or forties in good health.

This clone has a single count. The chain links TRBV7-9 to TRBJ2-7; TRBD2 matches 10 bases. V lost 5 bases to trimming and J lost 4 bases; unmatched junction nucleotides: 11. The CDR3 totals 16 residues. CDR1 and CDR2 from the germline V gene are SEHNR and FQNEAQ (reference sequence). The CDR3 DNA reads TGTGCCAGCAGCGCACAAGGAGCGGGAGGGCCTTACGAGCAGTACTTC. It specifies CASSAQGAGGPYEQYF.

This chain connects TRBV7-8 to TRBJ1-3; D gene unclear. This CDR3 has 14 residues. Trimming stripped 4 bases from V and 0 bases from J, with 7 bases between. The germline V gene has CDR1 SGHVS and CDR2 FQNEAQ. CDR3 region: CASSSRSSGNTIYF. DNA of the CDR3: TGTGCCAGCAGCTCTAGGAGCTCTGGAAACACCATATATTTT.

The chain recombines TRBV4-3 with TRBJ2-7; D is unresolved. Germline assignment: CDR1 LGHNA and CDR2 YSLEER. V was trimmed by 4 bases and J by 1 base, leaving 14 bases between them. The CDR3 consists of 15 residues. The CDR3 DNA reads as TGCGCCAGCAGCCGAGAGGTTTTCGGGTCCTACGAGCAGTACTTC. Its protein product is CASSREVFGSYEQYF.

This chain uses TRBV5-4 with TRBJ1-4; 8 bases are shared with TRBD1. The CDR3 spans 14 residues. V dropped 4 bases and J dropped 8; count of bases not matched to a gene: 7. CDR1 is SGHNT and CDR2 is YYREEE in the germline V gene (reference sequence). Here the CDR3 reads CASSVQGVEEKLFF. The CDR3 bases are TGTGCCAGCAGCGTACAGGGGGTGGAGGAAAAACTGTTTTTT.

The rearrangement uses TRBV29-1 and TRBJ2-7; D is unresolved. Trimming took off 8 bases at V and 0 bases at J, with 8 bases between the two ends. This CDR3 spans 11 amino acids. Germline V gene sequence: CDR1 SQVTM, CDR2 ANQGSEA. CDR3 bases: TGCAGCTTCATTAGCTCCTACGAGCAGTACTTC. It specifies CSFISSYEQYF.

This rearrangement joins TRBV19 to TRBJ2-3; a weak D match, TRBD2 (6 bases). Germline V gives CDR1 LNHDA, CDR2 SQIVND (reference sequence). Deletions cut 6 bases from V and 2 bases from J, with 15 bases between. The CDR3 extends over 15 amino acids. The CDR3 coding sequence is TGTGCCAGTAGGGGAATACTAGCCCTCACAGATACGCAGTATTTT. It encodes CASRGILALTDTQYF.

The J gene is TRBJ1-2, the V gene TRBV5-1; 9 nucleotides align to TRBD1. Per germline, CDR1 SGHRS and CDR2 YFSETQ. V lost 0 bases to trimming and J lost 4 bases; unmatched junction nucleotides: 7. The CDR3 has 16 residues. This CDR3 reads CASSLAGTGPVYGYTF. CDR3 nucleotide sequence: TGCGCCAGCAGCTTGGCTGGGACAGGGCCGGTCTATGGCTACACCTTC.

As to this clone: The same CDR3 is also encoded by other DNA sequences in this sample. The chain combines TRBV18 with TRBJ2-2, with a possible D match to TRBD1 (6 bases). Germline CDR1 and CDR2: KGHSH and LQKENI. The CDR3 has 13 amino acids. The V gene lost 3 bases and the J gene lost 5 bases, with 7 bases spanning the gap. CDR3 nucleotides: TGTGCCAGCTCACCTCAGGGGACCGGGGAGCTGTTTTTT. Amino acids: CASSPQGTGELFF.

The J gene is TRBJ2-1, the V gene TRBV7-9; D remains ambiguous. V was pared by 6 bases and J by 8 bases, with 11 bases between. Germline assignment: CDR1 SEHNR and CDR2 FQNEAQ (reference sequence). The length of the CDR3 is 12 residues. In DNA form, the CDR3 reads TGTGCCAGCAGTCGGTTCGTGGATGAGCAGTTCTTC. This gives the protein CASSRFVDEQFF.

This chain connects TRBV5-1 to TRBJ2-3, with D possibly called TRBD1 or TRBD2 (5 bases each). V was shortened by 4 bases and J by 0 bases, with 18 bases between the two germline ends. Germline V gives CDR1 SGHRS, CDR2 YFSETQ. This CDR3 is 17 amino acids long. This CDR3 reads CASSPGTSVPSTDTQYF. For the CDR3, the DNA is TGCGCCAGCAGCCCCGGGACCTCGGTCCCTAGCACAGATACGCAGTATTTT.

The V call is TRBV18, the J call TRBJ1-3; no firm D call. The V and J ends lost 4 bases and 1 base respectively, with 5 bases between them. Germline lookup yields CDR1 KGHSH and CDR2 LQKENI. The CDR3 runs 13 residues. DNA for the CDR3: TGTGCCAGCTCACGGGAGTCTGGAAACACCATATATTTT. This codes for CASSRESGNTIYF.

V gene TRBV10-2 combines with J gene TRBJ2-1; 14 positions agree with TRBD2. The germline CDR1 and CDR2 sequences are WSHSY and SAAADI. Germline trimming cut 10 bases from V and 0 bases from J; bases unmatched to any gene: 17. This CDR3 is built from 20 residues. CDR3 loop: CATKKEGTSGSPSSYNEQFF. The CDR3 bases are TGCGCCACCAAAAAAGAGGGGACTAGCGGGAGCCCTTCCTCCTACAATGAGCAGTTCTTC.

This clone appeared once. The chain recombines TRBV18 with TRBJ2-7; TRBD1 aligns across 10 bases. This CDR3 spans 15 amino acids. CDR1 is KGHSH and CDR2 is LQKENI in the germline V gene. The junction had 3 bases not matched to a gene; V was cut back by 2 bases and J by 2 bases. The CDR3 region has the DNA TGTGCCAGCTCACCAGCGGGACAGGGGACCTACGAGCAGTACTTC. Protein: CASSPAGQGTYEQYF.

Worth noting for this clone: This CDR3 is also generated by other DNA sequences in the sample. This chain uses TRBV5-1 with TRBJ2-7, with no clear D. Trimming removed 0 bases at V and 1 base at J, with 8 bases between. Germline loops: CDR1 SGHRS, CDR2 YFSETQ. The CDR3 runs to 14 residues. The CDR3 protein is CASSLDGRSYEQYF. The CDR3 DNA reads as TGCGCCAGCAGCTTGGACGGCAGGTCCTACGAGCAGTACTTC.

V usage is TRBV7-2 and J usage is TRBJ2-7; D is undetermined. Germline CDR1 SGHTA, CDR2 FQGNSA. V dropped 2 bases and J dropped 2 bases, with 13 bases sitting between them. The CDR3 has 15 residues. CDR3 amino acids: CASSLQAALAYEQYF. CDR3 DNA sequence: TGTGCCAGCAGCTTACAGGCGGCATTGGCCTACGAGCAGTACTTC.

Concerning this clone itself: No DNA is shown, since the ends of the CDR3 on it are uncertain; the CDR3 is the one TCRdb lists. The rearrangement joins TRBV28 to TRBJ2-2; TRBD2 was called by the table and not checked on the DNA. The CDR3 totals 12 residues, both ends included. Germline lookup yields CDR1 MDHEN and CDR2 SYDVKM. CDR3 residues: CASNFGAGELFF.

The rearrangement joins TRBV18 to TRBJ1-5, with D unresolved. Germline loops: CDR1 KGHSH, CDR2 LQKENI. Trimming removed 2 bases from V and 3 bases from J, with 8 bases in between. This CDR3 spans 14 amino acids. Here the CDR3 reads CASSPGSFNQPQHF. DNA of the CDR3: TGTGCCAGCTCACCAGGGTCCTTCAATCAGCCCCAGCATTTT. Complete variable domain (other parts from reference TRBV18 and TRBJ1-5): NAGVMQNPRHLVRRRGQEARLRCSPMKGHSHVYWYRQLPEEGLKFMVYLQKENIIDESGMPKERFSAEFPKEGPSILRIQQVVRGDSAAYFCASSPGSFNQPQHFGDGTRLSIL.

In its sample, this clone was seen once. The chain carries TRBV6-6 and TRBJ2-5; TRBD2 aligns across 7 bases. The V gene's germline CDR1 is MNHNY and CDR2 SVGAGI (reference sequence). This CDR3 has 13 amino acids. Germline trimming cut 7 bases from V and 5 bases from J; bases unmatched to any gene: 7. Here the CDR3 reads CASNRPGGETQYF. CDR3 DNA: TGTGCCAGCAACAGACCCGGGGGGGAGACCCAGTACTTC.

V gene TRBV5-1 combines with J gene TRBJ1-1, with 10 bases matching TRBD1. Trimming removed 1 base from V and 6 bases from J; junction bases left unmatched: 12. This CDR3 region has 17 residues. CDR1 and CDR2 from the germline V gene are SGHRS and YFSETQ. The CDR3 bases are TGCGCCAGCAGCTTGTTTCCCGACCGGGACAGGGGATCTGAAGCTTTCTTT. Residues: CASSLFPDRDRGSEAFF.

The CDR3 loop reads CASTQTGLDNEQFF. The CDR3 nucleotides are TGTGCCAGCACCCAGACAGGGCTGGACAATGAGCAGTTCTTC. The chain recombines TRBV7-2 with TRBJ2-1; 7 bases agree with TRBD1. In germline, CDR1 is SGHTA, CDR2 FQGNSA. CDR3 length: 14 residues. V dropped 7 bases and J dropped 5; count of bases not matched to a gene: 8.

This sequence joins TRBV4-3 and TRBJ2-1; 8 bases agree with TRBD2. With V trimmed by 1 base and J by 6 bases, 5 bases remained unmatched. CDR3 length equals 15 residues. Germline V gives CDR1 LGHNA, CDR2 YSLEER. CDR3 amino acids: CASSQVGTRSNEQFF. DNA of the CDR3: TGCGCCAGCAGCCAAGTCGGGACTAGGTCCAATGAGCAGTTCTTC.

This chain's CDR3 is CASSPSVSSNYEQYF. CDR3 sequence (DNA): TGTGCCAGCTCACCATCTGTCAGTAGTAACTACGAGCAGTACTTC. The chain couples TRBV18 to TRBJ2-7; the D is unclear. Germline V gives CDR1 KGHSH, CDR2 LQKENI. Trimming left V 2 bases short and J 3 bases short, with 14 bases between. The CDR3 totals 15 residues.

The CDR3 DNA reads TGTGCCAGCAGCTTAGTCTCGACTAGCGGCTACGAGCAGTACTTC. It translates to CASSLVSTSGYEQYF. The gene calls are TRBV7-6 and TRBJ2-7, with TRBD2 matching over 9 bases. The germline V gene encodes CDR1 SGHVS and CDR2 FNYEAQ. The V gene end was trimmed by 1 base and the J gene end by 3 bases; junction bases not matched to a gene: 4. There are 15 residues in the CDR3.

The chain joins TRBV5-1 to TRBJ2-1; D not resolved. Looked up from germline, CDR1 is SGHRS and CDR2 is YFSETQ. This CDR3 region has 15 residues. With 7 bases removed from V and 0 bases from J, the gap between germline ends came to 14 bases. The CDR3 region is CASLVDPSSYNEQFF. The CDR3 bases are TGCGCCAGCCTTGTGGACCCGAGCTCCTACAATGAGCAGTTCTTC.

This sequence joins TRBV5-1 and TRBJ2-7; possible D gene TRBD1, 5 bases. The V and J ends lost 3 bases and 5 bases respectively, with 15 bases between them. From germline, CDR1 is SGHRS and CDR2 YFSETQ. The CDR3 covers 14 residues. CDR3 loop: CASSYQGSPNEQYF. The CDR3 nucleotides are TGCGCCAGCAGCTACCAGGGATCGCCCAACGAGCAGTACTTC.

The J gene is TRBJ2-1, the V gene TRBV5-3; TRBD2 matches 11 bases. TRBV5-3 is filed as an ORF, its function uncertain. J lost 7 bases, V lost 0 bases, and 6 bases had no gene match. CDR3 size: 16 residues. CDR3 nucleotide sequence: TGTGCCAGAAGCTTGGCGGTTAGCGGGAGGGTAAATGAGCAGTTCTTC. Translating it yields CARSLAVSGRVNEQFF.

The J gene is TRBJ2-1, the V gene TRBV7-3, with D uncertain. This CDR3 contains 14 residues. Trimming took 4 bases from V and 5 from J, leaving 12 bases between them. CDR1 is SGHTA, CDR2 FQGTGA, per germline. The CDR3, as DNA: TGTGCCAGCAGCTCCACCCGTCTGAACAATGAGCAGTTCTTC. Amino acids: CASSSTRLNNEQFF.